These 10 T cell receptor beta chains were all obtained from the same sample, sequenced in a study of PD-1 blockade in classical Hodgkin lymphoma. Time point defined: newly diagnosed, previously untreated cHL patient sample. Through magnetic negative selection, CD8+ T cells were separated from PBMCs that had been thawed. Profiling relied on immunoSEQ multiplex PCR, and the TCRdb table lists in-frame clones only, not all of them. This sample has about 5,000 clones, with about 86% found just once. Sequenced: CD8+ T cells from blood. All receptors derive from a human donor with classical Hodgkin lymphoma.

The chain employs TRBV2 and TRBJ2-1; weak D call: TRBD2 (5 bases). The CDR3 sequence is 13 residues long. From germline, CDR1 is SNHLY and CDR2 FYNNEI. The V and J ends lost 3 bases and 10 bases respectively, with 13 bases between them. DNA of the CDR3: TGTGCCAGCAGTGACAGTCGACTAACAGAGCAGTTCTTC. Amino acids: CASSDSRLTEQFF. The whole variable domain, remainder taken from reference TRBV2 and TRBJ2-1, is EPEVTQTPSHQVTQMGQEVILRCVPISNHLYFYWYRQILGQKVEFLVSFYNNEISEKSEIFDDQFSVERPDGSNFTLKIRSTKLEDSAMYFCASSDSRLTEQFFGPGTRLTVL.

This chain links TRBV6-4 with TRBJ2-3; D may be TRBD1 or TRBD2 (5 bases each). The ends were cut back, 0 bases at V and 1 base at J, with 5 bases in the middle. Germline V gives CDR1 MRHNA, CDR2 SNTAGT. The CDR3 is 14 residues long. In nucleotides, the CDR3 is TGTGCCAGCAGTGACTCGGGGGGCACAGATACGCAGTATTTT. It specifies CASSDSGGTDTQYF.

The chain is built from TRBV4-1 and TRBJ1-1; D is undetermined. CDR1 MGHRA and CDR2 YSYEKL come from the germline V gene. V lost 6 bases and J 3 bases, leaving 11 bases between the germline ends. The CDR3 totals 13 residues. CDR3 nucleotides: TGCGCCAGCAGTCCCAAATCCTACACTGAAGCTTTCTTT. Protein: CASSPKSYTEAFF.

The chain recombines TRBV5-4 with TRBJ2-7, with D perhaps being TRBD1 or TRBD2 (6 bases each). This CDR3 contains 13 residues. Per the germline V gene, CDR1 is SGHNT and CDR2 is YYREEE (reference sequence). The V and J ends lost 0 bases and 6 bases respectively, with 10 bases between them. This CDR3 reads CASSLGRGSEQYF. CDR3 sequence (DNA): TGTGCCAGCAGCTTGGGGAGGGGGTCCGAGCAGTACTTC.

The chain uses TRBV19 and TRBJ1-4; D uncertain. The germline CDR1 and CDR2 sequences are LNHDA and SQIVND (reference sequence). V dropped 7 bases and J dropped 0 bases, with 9 bases sitting between them. The CDR3 is 14 amino acids. CDR3 loop: CASKEYATNEKLFF. The CDR3 DNA reads TGTGCCAGTAAGGAGTACGCAACTAATGAAAAACTGTTTTTT.

The chain is built from TRBV27 and TRBJ1-4, with a tentative D call TRBD1 (6 bases). CDR3 size: 15 residues. Germline CDR1 MNHEY, CDR2 SMNVEV (reference sequence). Deletions cut 5 bases from V and 5 bases from J, with 15 bases between. The CDR3 here is CASSTLQGLNEKLFF. DNA for the CDR3: TGTGCCAGCAGTACCCTACAGGGACTGAATGAAAAACTGTTTTTT.

The chain uses TRBV7-9 and TRBJ2-7, with D possibly being TRBD2 (5 bases). V was trimmed by 5 bases and J by 0 bases, leaving 14 bases between them. CDR3 length equals 15 residues. Germline V CDR1 and CDR2: SEHNR, FQNEAQ (reference sequence). The CDR3 loop is CASSARTGDSYEQYF. CDR3 coding DNA: TGTGCCAGCAGCGCCAGGACTGGTGACTCCTACGAGCAGTACTTC.

Written as DNA, the CDR3 is TGTGCCAGCAGCTTTGGGACAGGGGGCTCTGGAAACACCATATATTTT. Encoded protein: CASSFGTGGSGNTIYF. The genes are TRBV7-1 and TRBJ1-3, with TRBD1 identical over 11 bases. TRBV7-1 counts as an open reading frame of uncertain function. Trimming at V came to 4 bases and at J to 0 bases, leaving 2 bases not matched to a gene. This CDR3 has 16 residues.

V gene TRBV6-5 combines with J gene TRBJ2-5; D may match TRBD1 or TRBD2 (5 bases each). The CDR3 sequence is 16 residues long. Trimming took 2 bases from V and 5 from J, leaving 18 bases between them. The germline gives CDR1 MNHEY, CDR2 SVGAGI. As DNA, the CDR3 is TGTGCCAGCAGTTACGTGGGACCCCCTAATCCCGAGACCCAGTACTTC. It encodes CASSYVGPPNPETQYF.

The chain uses TRBV4-2 and TRBJ1-2; 7 bases are a match to TRBD1. V gave up 5 bases and J gave up 3 bases; unmatched junction bases: 15. The CDR3 runs to 17 residues. The germline gives CDR1 LGHNA, CDR2 YNFKEQ. CDR3 DNA: TGTGCCAGCAGCTTGAAATCAATACGCGGGACAGACTATGGCTACACCTTC. Protein: CASSLKSIRGTDYGYTF.